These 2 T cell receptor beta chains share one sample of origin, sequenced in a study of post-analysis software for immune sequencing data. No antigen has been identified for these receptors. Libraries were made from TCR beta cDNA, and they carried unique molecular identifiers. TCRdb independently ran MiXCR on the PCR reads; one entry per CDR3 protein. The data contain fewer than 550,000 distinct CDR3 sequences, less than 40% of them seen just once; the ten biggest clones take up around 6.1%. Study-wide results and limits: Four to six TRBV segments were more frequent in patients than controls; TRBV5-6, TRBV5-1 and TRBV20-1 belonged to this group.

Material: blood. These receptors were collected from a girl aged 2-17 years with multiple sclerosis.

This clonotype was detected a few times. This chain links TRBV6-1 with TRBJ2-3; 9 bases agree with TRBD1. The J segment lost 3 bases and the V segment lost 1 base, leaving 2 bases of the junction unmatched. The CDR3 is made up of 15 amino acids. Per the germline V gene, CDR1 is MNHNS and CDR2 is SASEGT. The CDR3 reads CASSEVGTGTDTQYF. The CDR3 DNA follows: TGTGCCAGCAGTGAAGTGGGGACAGGGACAGATACGCAGTATTTT.

Here the CDR3 DNA reads TGCGCCAGCAGTGATCCCGGGTTCAGTTCGGACACTGAAGCTTTCTTT. The encoded protein is CASSDPGFSSDTEAFF. The J gene is TRBJ1-1, the V gene TRBV10-2; no reliable D call. The germline V gene has CDR1 WSHSY and CDR2 SAAADI. CDR3 size: 16 residues. V lost 3 bases, J lost 3 bases, and 17 bases lay in between.